The next 27 T cell receptor beta chains were all read from a single sample in a study of cytomegalovirus exposure and HLA in healthy donors. Some clones are missing from TCRdb's copy, which holds only in-frame ones; the method was immunoSEQ multiplex PCR. The sample has 150,000 to 200,000 clones, just under 90% seen once. Input material: PBMCs. The receptors stem from a woman under 30 in good health and CMV-seropositive.

This clone was observed once. The rearrangement links TRBV28 to TRBJ2-7, with 9 bases aligning to TRBD2. Germline trimming cut 11 bases from V and 4 bases from J; bases unmatched to any gene: 9. The CDR3 has 13 amino acids. Germline V CDR1 and CDR2: MDHEN, SYDVKM. CDR3 DNA sequence: TGTGCCGCGGGCGGGAGGGCCTTTTACGAGCAGTACTTC. Amino acids: CAAGGRAFYEQYF.

The chain carries TRBV7-9 and TRBJ1-2; D ambiguous. The CDR3 extends over 15 amino acids. CDR1 SEHNR and CDR2 FQNEAQ come from the germline V gene (reference sequence). The germline V and J ends were trimmed by 1 base and 3 bases, with 12 bases remaining between them. The CDR3, as DNA: TGTGCCAGCAGCTTAGATGTGCAAAGCCACTATGGCTACACCTTC. Translating it yields CASSLDVQSHYGYTF.

This chain uses TRBV4-3 with TRBJ2-1; 8 nucleotides agree with TRBD2. The trim removed 0 bases at V and 7 bases at J, leaving 8 bases unmatched. In germline, CDR1 is LGHNA, CDR2 YSLEER. CDR3 size: 16 residues. The DNA of the CDR3 is TGCGCCAGCAGCCAAGATCGCGGAGCGGGAGTGAATGAGCAGTTCTTC. Its translation is CASSQDRGAGVNEQFF.

The chain is built from TRBV29-1 and TRBJ2-5; unclear D gene. The CDR3 consists of 10 residues. Trimming took off 5 bases at V and 5 bases at J, with 6 bases between the two ends. Germline V gives CDR1 SQVTM, CDR2 ANQGSEA. The CDR3 nucleotides are TGCAGCGTTCTTCAGGAGACCCAGTACTTC. Translating gives CSVLQETQYF.

The rearrangement links TRBV5-1 to TRBJ1-3; a possible D gene is TRBD1 (5 bases). CDR3 size: 15 residues. Trimming shortened V by 0 bases and J by 4 bases, and 11 bases separated the two germline ends. Germline lookup yields CDR1 SGHRS and CDR2 YFSETQ. Here the CDR3 DNA reads TGCGCCAGCAGCTTGGAGGGGTTACCCGGAAACACCATATATTTT. Translating it yields CASSLEGLPGNTIYF.

This clone was detected only once. V usage is TRBV5-4 and J usage is TRBJ1-2; D is unresolved. Germline CDR1 is SGHNT and CDR2 is YYREEE (reference sequence). The CDR3 spans 14 residues. V lost 0 bases and J lost 8, with 14 bases in between. Here the CDR3 DNA reads TGTGCCAGCAGCTTGGGAGGAACTAGAAGCGGCTACACCTTC. Residues: CASSLGGTRSGYTF.

J is TRBJ2-7 and V is TRBV11-2; D is unclear. V was trimmed by 3 bases and J by 2 bases, leaving 11 bases between them. The CDR3 runs 14 residues. The germline gives CDR1 SGHAT, CDR2 FQNNGV. This chain's CDR3 is CASSFSEVPYEQYF. CDR3 sequence (DNA): TGTGCCAGCAGCTTTAGTGAGGTTCCCTACGAGCAGTACTTC.

This rearrangement joins TRBV30 to TRBJ1-4; the D gene is possibly TRBD1 (6 bases). The germline gives CDR1 GTSNPN, CDR2 SVGIG (reference sequence). This CDR3 has 15 residues. V was pared by 1 base and J by 3 bases, with 12 bases between. The CDR3 nucleotides read TGTGCCTGGAGTGCCCAACAGGGTCCTAATGAAAAACTGTTTTTT. Translation gives CAWSAQQGPNEKLFF.

The V gene is TRBV11-2, the J gene TRBJ2-1, with D possibly TRBD2 on 5 matching bases. Trimming shortened V by 1 base and J by 8 bases, and 15 bases separated the two germline ends. Germline V CDR1 and CDR2: SGHAT, FQNNGV. The CDR3 has 15 amino acids. Here the CDR3 DNA reads TGTGCCAGCAGCTTAGGAGGGATAGGCGTCGATGAGCAGTTCTTC. This translates into CASSLGGIGVDEQFF.

CDR3: CASMGSSSGANVLTF. The CDR3 nucleotides read TGTGCCAGCATGGGCTCGAGCTCTGGGGCCAACGTCCTGACTTTC. The chain recombines TRBV27 with TRBJ2-6, with no clear D. CDR3 length: 15 residues. The germline V gene encodes CDR1 MNHEY and CDR2 SMNVEV (reference sequence). Trimming pared 7 bases from V and 0 bases from J, leaving 10 bases between.

The chain uses TRBV4-2 and TRBJ1-5; D possibly corresponds to TRBD1 (5 bases). The ends were cut back, 0 bases at V and 6 bases at J, with 9 bases in the middle. CDR3 size: 14 residues. Germline V gene sequence: CDR1 LGHNA, CDR2 YNFKEQ. The chain's CDR3 is CASSQDRVGQPQHF. CDR3 bases: TGTGCCAGCAGCCAAGACAGGGTCGGTCAGCCCCAGCATTTT.

V gene TRBV19 combines with J gene TRBJ1-5, with a weak D call TRBD1 (5 bases). Germline V gene data show CDR1 as LNHDA and CDR2 as SQIVND (reference sequence). Trimming removed 5 bases from V and 7 bases from J, with 21 bases in between. This CDR3 comprises 16 residues. CDR3 DNA sequence: TGTGCCAGTAGTTACCCGGGGCGGGGGGGACGGCAGCCCCAGCATTTT. Translated, it gives CASSYPGRGGRQPQHF.

V and J are TRBV4-1 and TRBJ1-2; possibly TRBD1 for D (6 bases). Germline V CDR1 and CDR2: MGHRA, YSYEKL. The germline V and J ends were trimmed by 1 base and 3 bases, with 9 bases remaining between them. The CDR3 loop spans 14 amino acids. DNA of the CDR3: TGCGCCAGCAGCCAAGGTAGACAGGACTATGGCTACACCTTC. It yields the protein CASSQGRQDYGYTF.

This clone has at least ten counts. V is TRBV27 and J is TRBJ1-1; no clear D. The CDR3 contains 12 residues. With 8 bases removed from V and 4 bases from J, the gap between germline ends came to 11 bases. Germline V CDR1 and CDR2: MNHEY, SMNVEV (reference sequence). CDR3 protein: CASLIPSTEAFF. The CDR3 nucleotides read TGTGCCAGCCTAATACCGAGCACTGAAGCTTTCTTT.

This clone occurred once. The chain carries TRBV7-6 and TRBJ2-5; a weak D match, TRBD1 (5 bases). CDR1 is SGHVS, CDR2 FNYEAQ, per germline. V lost 6 bases to trimming and J lost 7 bases, with 24 bases between them. The CDR3 runs to 16 residues. The CDR3 nucleotides are TGTGCCAGCAGTCCGAGGTGGGCAGGGTTGCACGGGACCCAGTACTTC. Amino acids: CASSPRWAGLHGTQYF.

This clone was seen once. The J gene is TRBJ1-1, the V gene TRBV30; TRBD1 is a possible D gene (5 bases). V dropped 0 bases and J dropped 4 bases, with 9 bases sitting between them. This CDR3 has 13 residues. Germline lookup yields CDR1 GTSNPN and CDR2 SVGIG (reference sequence). The CDR3 nucleotides are TGTGCCTGGAGTGTAACCGGGGGCACTGAAGCTTTCTTT. This gives the protein CAWSVTGGTEAFF.

The chain couples TRBV6-6 to TRBJ1-5, with D unclear. The CDR3 loop spans 12 amino acids. Germline values: CDR1 MNHNY, CDR2 SVGAGI (reference sequence). Trimming shortened V by 0 bases and J by 12 bases, and 9 bases separated the two germline ends. CDR3: CASSYSGGLQHF. The CDR3 coding sequence is TGTGCCAGCAGTTACTCCGGTGGGCTCCAGCATTTT.

V gene TRBV4-1 combines with J gene TRBJ2-5, with D possibly being TRBD1 (5 bases). V lost 4 bases and J lost 7, with 22 bases in between. Germline V gene lookup returns CDR1 MGHRA and CDR2 YSYEKL. The CDR3 totals 16 residues. The CDR3 DNA sequence: TGCGCCAGCAGCCCAGCCCCGCGGACACGTTACGGGACCCAGTACTTC. Translation: CASSPAPRTRYGTQYF.

The CDR3 DNA follows: TGTGCCAGCAGCTTAGGCCTTCGTCCGAACACTGAAGCTTTCTTT. Translating it yields CASSLGLRPNTEAFF. This chain links TRBV7-3 with TRBJ1-1; D uncertain. Deletions cut 2 bases from V and 1 base from J, with 11 bases between. The germline gives CDR1 SGHTA, CDR2 FQGTGA. This CDR3 is built from 15 residues.

The chain couples TRBV19 to TRBJ2-7; D gene uncertain. CDR3 length: 14 residues. From germline, CDR1 is LNHDA and CDR2 SQIVND (reference sequence). Trimming took off 6 bases at V and 6 bases at J, with 18 bases between the two ends. The CDR3 DNA follows: TGTGCCAGTAGAAAAGGCCTAGACTTCGGCGAGCAGTACTTC. Translating gives CASRKGLDFGEQYF. The variable domain in full, with the rest retrieved from reference TRBV19 and TRBJ2-7, is DGGITQSPKYLFRKEGQNVTLSCEQNLNHDAMYWYRQDPGQGLRLIYYSQIVNDFQKGDIAEGYSVSREKKESFPLTVTSAQKNPTAFYLCASRKGLDFGEQYFGPGTRLTVT.

The chain links TRBV7-8 to TRBJ2-7; a weak D match, TRBD2 (5 bases). CDR1 is SGHVS, CDR2 FQNEAQ, per germline. The CDR3 consists of 14 residues. The V gene lost 1 base and the J gene lost 3 bases, with 10 bases spanning the gap. The CDR3 coding sequence is TGTGCCAGCAGCTTAGGCCCTCGGGACTACGAGCAGTACTTC. Its protein product is CASSLGPRDYEQYF.

V usage is TRBV10-3 and J usage is TRBJ1-5; D possibly corresponds to TRBD1 (6 bases). The CDR3 consists of 14 residues. V dropped 0 bases and J dropped 7 bases, with 10 bases sitting between them. Germline CDR1 ENHRY, CDR2 SYGVKD. This chain's CDR3 is CAISESTGGQPQHF. The CDR3 coding sequence is TGTGCCATCAGTGAGTCGACAGGAGGCCAGCCCCAGCATTTT.

The rearrangement joins TRBV7-9 to TRBJ2-7; D call uncertain. Trimming took 5 bases from V and 5 from J, leaving 10 bases between them. Germline values: CDR1 SEHNR, CDR2 FQNEAQ (reference sequence). This CDR3 has 12 residues. The CDR3 DNA reads TGTGCCAGCAGCCTCCTCCCCCACGAGCAGTACTTC. This sequence encodes CASSLLPHEQYF.

J is TRBJ1-3 and V is TRBV7-2; tentatively, D is TRBD1 (5 bases). Trimming took off 0 bases at V and 6 bases at J, with 12 bases between the two ends. This CDR3 spans 15 amino acids. Germline V gene lookup returns CDR1 SGHTA and CDR2 FQGNSA. The CDR3 sequence: CASSLARDLPNTIYF. Written as DNA, the CDR3 is TGTGCCAGCAGCTTAGCGCGGGACCTACCAAACACCATATATTTT.

The J gene is TRBJ2-5, the V gene TRBV18, with TRBD1 identical over 7 bases. Trimming took 5 bases from V and 5 from J; bases not matched to a gene: 14. Germline CDR1 KGHSH, CDR2 LQKENI. The CDR3 loop spans 16 amino acids. Here the CDR3 DNA reads TGTGCCAGCTCATCCACACAACAGGGGTTTTTCGAGACCCAGTACTTC. Translating gives CASSSTQQGFFETQYF.

As to this clone: In the same sample, other DNA sequences code for this CDR3. The V call is TRBV6-4, the J call TRBJ2-3; 10 bases agree with TRBD2. CDR3 length equals 16 residues. Trimming cost V 0 bases and J 1 base; bases outside gene matches: 1. CDR1 is MRHNA, CDR2 SNTAGT, per germline. CDR3 in amino acids: CASSDSGTSGTDTQYF. The CDR3 DNA is TGTGCCAGCAGTGACTCCGGGACTAGCGGCACAGATACGCAGTATTTT.

This clone was detected only a few times. CDR3 in amino acids: CAAAGLGQPQHF. The CDR3 DNA follows: TGTGCTGCCGCAGGGCTAGGCCAGCCCCAGCATTTT. The J gene is TRBJ1-5, the V gene TRBV30; tentative D call: TRBD1 (5 bases). The CDR3 loop spans 12 amino acids. The germline gives CDR1 GTSNPN, CDR2 SVGIG (reference sequence).